The text below deals with one T cell receptor beta chain. It lacks a known antigen. Base-call qualities are not available, and no considerably larger clone is one nucleotide away. The data belong to a study of OX40 agonist ivuxolimab in advanced cancers. For the study in its entirety: Ivuxolimab was an agonistic, fully human IgG2 monoclonal antibody directed against OX40 (CD134), a costimulatory receptor. Intravenous ivuxolimab was administered to patients every 2 weeks at six dose levels: 0.01, 0.1, 0.3, 1.5, 3 and 10 mg/kg. Of the roughly 54 patients in dose escalation, about 19 had hepatocellular carcinoma, about 15 had melanoma, 9 had renal cell carcinoma and 9 had head and neck cancer. The dose-escalation cohort was 82.7% male with a mean age of roughly 62 years, ranging from about 23 to 85. Prior anti-PD-1, anti-PD-L1 or anti-CTLA-4 therapy was permitted, and checkpoint inhibitors had been received by roughly 40% of dose-escalation patients. Partial responses occurred in three dose-escalation patients, of whom one had hepatocellular carcinoma and two had cutaneous melanoma. The purpose of peripheral TCRbeta sequencing was to test whether ivuxolimab changed TCR sequence diversity and led to clonal T-cell expansion. The monotherapy dose-escalation portion (N ≈ 57 patients) of the phase I ivuxolimab trial is reported in the paper.

Results and caveats for the whole study, not just this receptor: Partial responders in the 0.1-3.0 mg/kg groups had among the lowest normalized peripheral clonal expansion, especially among CD8+ T cells. At doses from 0.1 to 3.0 mg/kg, clonal expansion was seen in both CD4+ and CD8+ blood T cells between baseline and week 6. The antigen specificity of the clonally expanded peripheral T cells was not determined. Low levels of normalized T-cell clonal expansion were also seen in some patients who did not respond. After ivuxolimab, CD8+ T cells had more expanded clones than CD4+ T cells on average.

Relative to germline, V is missing 1 base and J is missing 7 bases, with 10 bases of the junction outside any gene match. From a lookup of the germline V gene, CDR1 and CDR2 are SGHDN and FVKESK. Inclusive of the bounding cysteine and phenylalanine, the CDR3 is 16 residues long. Only CDR3 DNA is held: 48 bases, read in frame from base 1. The trial excluded patients who had a history of autoimmune disease or were on systemic immunosuppression. Peripheral blood for TCR sequencing was collected from all dose cohorts at baseline, on cycle 4 day 1, and on cycle 7 day 1. Samples were obtained from an open-label, multicenter, first-in-human phase I dose-escalation trial of ivuxolimab. Adults with locally advanced or metastatic melanoma, renal cell carcinoma, hepatocellular carcinoma or head and neck squamous cell carcinoma were enrolled in the trial. Before TCR sequencing, CD4+ T cells and CD8+ T cells from peripheral blood were sorted into separate populations.

Genomic DNA was isolated from the sorted cells so that the TCRbeta CDR3 region could be sequenced. The immunoSEQ Assay was used for sequencing of TCRbeta CDR3 regions. The table was pulled from immuneACCESS by TCRdb, which kept in-frame rearrangements only. Such tables lose some clones; where checked, under half of the loss comes from unresolved V genes, and the rest has no known cause. The sample includes tens of thousands of clones, with 85% to 90% observed a single time. The ten most abundant clones make up 0.75% to 1% of the sample. The chain links TRBV14 with TRBJ2-7; 10 central nucleotides agree with TRBD2. This TCR was sampled from an adult with an advanced solid tumor such as melanoma, head and neck, liver or kidney cancer. The sequencing here drew on CD4+ or CD8+ T cells sorted from blood, taken in a trial of the OX40 agonist ivuxolimab. The nucleotide sequence reads TGTGCCAGCAGCCAAGTTCTTCCTAGCGGGAGTCGGGAGCAGTACTTC. This translates into CASSQVLPSGSREQYF.